This entry is about one T cell receptor beta chain. A few counts support this clonotype. The antigen it binds to is not known. No much larger clone is present one base from it, and per-base qualities are unavailable. This record comes from a study of CD8+CD57+ T cells in acquired aplastic anemia (dated by TCRdb to the late 2010s). About the investigation overall: On average, sorted CD4+ and CD8+ cells yielded around 3.5 ug of extracted DNA, with a range of roughly 0.18 to 27.4 ug. An average of about 10 million reads for CD4+ cells and 12 million or so reads for CD8+ cells was obtained from healthy donor samples. Results the study describes overall, beyond this receptor: Some 31 CD8+ CDR3 sequences were shared between patients and controls but appeared highly expressed in patients and within their immunodominant clones. Between patients and healthy controls, no significant difference in CD8+ Simpson's diversity was found (P=0.060).

The CDR1 and CDR2 encoded by the germline V gene (reference sequence) are DFQATT and SNEGSKA. Germline trimming: 5 bases from V, 4 bases from J; junction bases outside gene matches: 8. The CDR3 goes from the cysteine to the phenylalanine over 14 residues. The CDR3 DNA has 42 bases and is translated from base 1. Genomic DNA served as template for TCR beta VDJ combination and CDR3 sequence profiling. TCR repertoire sequencing was run on an Illumina HiSeq 2000. On the authors' methods: TRBV/TRBJ rearrangement plots, CDR3 size and DJ length profiles, and Simpson's diversity index were used to assess repertoires. The immunodominant clone was defined as the most abundant DNA sequence in deep sequencing data. CDR3 amino acid sequences were screened for sharing across subjects and compared with published repertoires and the VDJdb database. Using fastp trimming at Q25 and MiXCR clonotype assembly, TCRdb reanalyzed the public sequencing data and kept in-frame beta chains. Every distinct CDR3 protein forms one entry, paired with its most common genes and DNA. The V and J calls and clone size come from TCRdb's table, not from the authors' own analysis. In all, the sample holds about 400,000 distinct CDR3 sequences, and approximately 70% of those were seen once. The ten largest make up 4% of the sample.

TCR repertoires of sorted CD4+ and CD8+ blood T cells from severe aplastic anemia patients and healthy subjects were deep-sequenced in the study. Ficoll-Paque density gradient centrifugation was used to isolate peripheral blood mononuclear cells. Before DNA extraction, CD4+ and CD8+ T cells were sorted with FACS or magnetic beads. The sample comprised sorted CD4+, CD8+, or CD8+CD57+ T cells (not recorded which) from PBMCs. The chain is assembled from TRBV20-1 and TRBJ2-1; 7 of the junction bases match TRBD1. The clonotype comes from a human donor in good health, serving as a control. The nucleotide sequence is given as TGCAGTGCTTACATACCGGGACAGTACAATGAGCAGTTCTTC. This is translated as CSAYIPGQYNEQFF.